The entry below describes one T cell receptor beta chain. The data derive from a study of CD4 T cells in relation to SARS-CoV-2 and coronaviruses. Unexposed donor CD4+ T cells date from about 2011-2018, before the COVID-19 pandemic. The CDR3 length is 14 residues. Germline values: CDR1 SNHLY, CDR2 FYNNEI. Trimming took 7 bases from V and 0 from J, leaving 13 bases between them. Here immunoSEQ multiplex PCR was the method, and the copy in TCRdb shows in-frame clones only, minus some. The sample includes about 60,000 clones, 94% of them seen just once. This chain joins TRBV2 and TRBJ2-7; D may be TRBD1 (5 bases). The sample consisted of naive CD4+ T cells from PBMCs. Subset given: naive CD4+ T cells isolated by negative enrichment. This receptor was taken from a human donor in good health. The CDR3 sequence is CASKEWGTSYEQYF. The CDR3 DNA sequence: TGTGCCAGCAAGGAGTGGGGCACCTCCTACGAGCAGTACTTC. Variable domain in full (rest from reference TRBV2 and TRBJ2-7): EPEVTQTPSHQVTQMGQEVILRCVPISNHLYFYWYRQILGQKVEFLVSFYNNEISEKSEIFDDQFSVERPDGSNFTLKIRSTKLEDSAMYFCASKEWGTSYEQYFGPGTRLTVT.